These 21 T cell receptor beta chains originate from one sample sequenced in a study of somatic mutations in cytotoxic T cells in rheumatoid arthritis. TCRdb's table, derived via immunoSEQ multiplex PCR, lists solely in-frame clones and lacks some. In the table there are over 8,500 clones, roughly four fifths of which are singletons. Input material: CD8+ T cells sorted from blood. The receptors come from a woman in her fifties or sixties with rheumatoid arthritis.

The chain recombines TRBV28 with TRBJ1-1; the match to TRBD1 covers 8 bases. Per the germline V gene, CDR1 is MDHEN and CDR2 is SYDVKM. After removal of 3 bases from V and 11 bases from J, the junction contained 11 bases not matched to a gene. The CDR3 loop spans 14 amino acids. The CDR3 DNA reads TGTGCCAGCAGTTTTCACAGGGGGGTGGTTGGGGCTTTCTTT. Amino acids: CASSFHRGVVGAFF. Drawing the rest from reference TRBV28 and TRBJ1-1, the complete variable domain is DVKVTQSSRYLVKRTGEKVFLECVQDMDHENMFWYRQDPGLGLRLIYFSYDVKMKEKGDIPEGYSVSREKKERFSLILESASTNQTSMYLCASSFHRGVVGAFFGQGTRLTVV.

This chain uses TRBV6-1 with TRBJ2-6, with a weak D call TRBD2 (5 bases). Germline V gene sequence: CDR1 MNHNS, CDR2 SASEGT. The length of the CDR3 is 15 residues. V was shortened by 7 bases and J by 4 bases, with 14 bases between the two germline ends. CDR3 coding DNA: TGTGCCAGCACTGACGGGGTATCCGGGGCCAACGTCCTGACTTTC. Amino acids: CASTDGVSGANVLTF.

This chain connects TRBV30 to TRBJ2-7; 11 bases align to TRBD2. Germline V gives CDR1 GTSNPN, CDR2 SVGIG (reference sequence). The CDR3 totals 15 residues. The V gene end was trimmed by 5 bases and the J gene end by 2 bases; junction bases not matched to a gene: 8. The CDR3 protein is CAWAPGLAAPYEQYF. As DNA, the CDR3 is TGTGCCTGGGCCCCGGGACTAGCGGCCCCCTACGAGCAGTACTTC.

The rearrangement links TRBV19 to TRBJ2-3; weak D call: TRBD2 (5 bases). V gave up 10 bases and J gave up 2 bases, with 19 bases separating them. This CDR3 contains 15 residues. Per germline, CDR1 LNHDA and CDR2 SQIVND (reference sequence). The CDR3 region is CATSTLPGITDTQYF. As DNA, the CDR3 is TGTGCCACTTCGACTCTCCCCGGGATCACAGATACGCAGTATTTT.

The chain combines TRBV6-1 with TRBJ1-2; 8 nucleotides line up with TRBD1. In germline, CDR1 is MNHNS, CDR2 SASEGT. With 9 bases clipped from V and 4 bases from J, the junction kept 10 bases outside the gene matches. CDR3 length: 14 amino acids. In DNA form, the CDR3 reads TGTGCCAGTTCCGGGACAGGAGTTCTCTATGGCTACACCTTC. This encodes CASSGTGVLYGYTF.

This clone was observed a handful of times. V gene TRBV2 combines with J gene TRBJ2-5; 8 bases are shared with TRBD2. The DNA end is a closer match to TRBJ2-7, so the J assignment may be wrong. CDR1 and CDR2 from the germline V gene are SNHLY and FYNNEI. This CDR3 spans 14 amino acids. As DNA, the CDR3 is TGTGCCACTAACCCCGGGGGGGGGAGCTACGAGCAGTACTTC. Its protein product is CATNPGGGSYEQYF.

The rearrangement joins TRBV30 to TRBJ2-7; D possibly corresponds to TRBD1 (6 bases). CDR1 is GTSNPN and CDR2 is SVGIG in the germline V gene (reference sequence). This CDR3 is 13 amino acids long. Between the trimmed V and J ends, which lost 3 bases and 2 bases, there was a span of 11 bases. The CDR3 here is CAWSRDNTYEQYF. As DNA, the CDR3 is TGTGCCTGGAGCCGGGACAATACCTACGAGCAGTACTTC.

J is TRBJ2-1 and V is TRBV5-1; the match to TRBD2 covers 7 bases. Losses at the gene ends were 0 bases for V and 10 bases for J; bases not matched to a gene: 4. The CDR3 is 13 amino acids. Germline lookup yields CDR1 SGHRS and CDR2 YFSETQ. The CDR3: CASSLAGGLEQFF. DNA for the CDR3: TGCGCCAGCAGCTTGGCCGGGGGACTAGAGCAGTTCTTC. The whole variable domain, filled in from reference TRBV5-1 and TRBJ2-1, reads KAGVTQTPRYLIKTRGQQVTLSCSPISGHRSVSWYQQTPGQGLQFLFEYFSETQRNKGNFPGRFSGRQFSNSRSEMNVSTLELGDSALYLCASSLAGGLEQFFGPGTRLTVL.

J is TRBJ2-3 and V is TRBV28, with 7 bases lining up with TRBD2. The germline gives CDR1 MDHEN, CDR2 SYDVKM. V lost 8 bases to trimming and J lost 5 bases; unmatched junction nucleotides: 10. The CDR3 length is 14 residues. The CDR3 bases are TGTGCCAGCCGGACTAGTTCTCCCATAGATACGCAGTATTTT. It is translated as CASRTSSPIDTQYF.

The CDR3 spells CASSSTSGSHNEQFF. CDR3 sequence (DNA): TGTGCCAGCAGTTCGACTAGCGGGAGTCACAATGAGCAGTTCTTC. V is TRBV27 and J is TRBJ2-1, with 12 bases fitting TRBD2. Germline CDR1 MNHEY, CDR2 SMNVEV (reference sequence). The CDR3 spans 15 residues. Germline trimming cut 4 bases from V and 5 bases from J; bases unmatched to any gene: 3.

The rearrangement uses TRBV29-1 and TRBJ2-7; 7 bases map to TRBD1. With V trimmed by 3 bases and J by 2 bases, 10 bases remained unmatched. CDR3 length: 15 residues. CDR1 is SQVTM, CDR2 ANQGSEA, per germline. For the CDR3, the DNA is TGCAGCGTTGAGGGGTTCAGGGGGTGGACCTACGAGCAGTACTTC. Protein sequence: CSVEGFRGWTYEQYF.

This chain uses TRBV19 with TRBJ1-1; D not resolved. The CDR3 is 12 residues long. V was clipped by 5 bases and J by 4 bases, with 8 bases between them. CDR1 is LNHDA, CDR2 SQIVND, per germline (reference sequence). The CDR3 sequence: CASSPDGTEAFF. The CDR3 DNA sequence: TGTGCCAGTAGTCCAGATGGCACTGAAGCTTTCTTT.

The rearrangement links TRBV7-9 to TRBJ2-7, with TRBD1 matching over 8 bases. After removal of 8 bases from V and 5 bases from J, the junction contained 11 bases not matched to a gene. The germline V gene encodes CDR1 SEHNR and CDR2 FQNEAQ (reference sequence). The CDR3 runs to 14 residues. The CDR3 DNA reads TGTGCCAGCGGCGACCCGACAGGGGTAAACGAGCAGTACTTC. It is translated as CASGDPTGVNEQYF.

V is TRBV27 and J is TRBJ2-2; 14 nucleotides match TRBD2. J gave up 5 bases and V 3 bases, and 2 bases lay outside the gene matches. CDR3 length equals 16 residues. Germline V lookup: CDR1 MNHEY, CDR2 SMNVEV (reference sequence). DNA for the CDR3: TGTGCCAGCAGTTTCGGACTAGCGGGAGGAACCGGGGAGCTGTTTTTT. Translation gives CASSFGLAGGTGELFF.

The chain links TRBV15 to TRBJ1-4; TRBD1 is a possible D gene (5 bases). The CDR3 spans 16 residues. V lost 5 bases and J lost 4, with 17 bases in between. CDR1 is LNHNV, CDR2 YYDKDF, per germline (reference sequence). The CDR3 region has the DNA TGTGCCACCAGCGGGGCATTCTCGGACGGTAATGAAAAACTGTTTTTT. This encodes CATSGAFSDGNEKLFF.

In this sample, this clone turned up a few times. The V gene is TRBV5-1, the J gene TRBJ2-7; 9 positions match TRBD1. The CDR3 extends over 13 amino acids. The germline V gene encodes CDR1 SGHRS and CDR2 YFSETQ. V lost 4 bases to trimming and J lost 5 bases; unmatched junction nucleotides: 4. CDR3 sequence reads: CASSRNRGHEQYF. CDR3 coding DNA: TGCGCCAGCAGCCGGAACAGGGGGCACGAGCAGTACTTC.

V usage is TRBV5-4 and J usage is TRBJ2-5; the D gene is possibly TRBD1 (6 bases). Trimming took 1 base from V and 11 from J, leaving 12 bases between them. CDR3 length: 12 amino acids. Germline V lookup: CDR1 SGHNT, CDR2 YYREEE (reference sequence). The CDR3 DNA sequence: TGTGCCAGCAGCTTGATGACAGGAGAGCAGTACTTC. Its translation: CASSLMTGEQYF. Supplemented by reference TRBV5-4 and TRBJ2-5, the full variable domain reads ETGVTQSPTHLIKTRGQQVTLRCSSQSGHNTVSWYQQALGQGPQFIFQYYREEENGRGNFPPRFSGLQFPNYSSELNVNALELDDSALYLCASSLMTGEQYFGPGTRLLVL.

The CDR3 DNA reads as TGTGCCAGCAGCTTAGACGGGAGCGCCCCAGATACGCAGTATTTT. Translation: CASSLDGSAPDTQYF. This sequence joins TRBV7-9 and TRBJ2-3; weak D call: TRBD2 (6 bases). V was shortened by 1 base and J by 4 bases, with 12 bases between the two germline ends. Per germline, CDR1 SEHNR and CDR2 FQNEAQ (reference sequence). This CDR3 is built from 15 residues.

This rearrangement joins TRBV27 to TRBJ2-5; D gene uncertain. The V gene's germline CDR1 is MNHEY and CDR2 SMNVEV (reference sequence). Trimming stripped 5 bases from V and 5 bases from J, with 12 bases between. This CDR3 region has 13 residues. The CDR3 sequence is CASSPPGRETQYF. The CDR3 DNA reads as TGTGCCAGCAGTCCACCCGGTCGGGAGACCCAGTACTTC.

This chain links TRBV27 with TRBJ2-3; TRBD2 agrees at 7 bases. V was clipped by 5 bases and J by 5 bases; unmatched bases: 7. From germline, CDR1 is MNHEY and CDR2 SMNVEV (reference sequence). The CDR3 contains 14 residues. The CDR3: CASSPRLAGDTQYF. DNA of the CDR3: TGTGCCAGCAGTCCACGACTAGCTGGAGATACGCAGTATTTT.

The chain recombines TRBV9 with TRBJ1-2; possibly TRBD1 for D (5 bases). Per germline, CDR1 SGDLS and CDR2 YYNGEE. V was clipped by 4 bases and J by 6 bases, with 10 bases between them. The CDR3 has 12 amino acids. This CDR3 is CASSRLGDGYTF. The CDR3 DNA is TGTGCCAGCAGCCGTTTAGGGGATGGCTACACCTTC.